These 6 T cell receptor beta chains were sequenced from one sample in a study of cytomegalovirus exposure and HLA in healthy donors (dated by TCRdb to about 2017). Receptor libraries were prepared by the immunoSEQ multiplex PCR assay. TCRdb re-hosts the immuneACCESS table, in-frame sequences only. Its copies lack some clones; in the studies checked, an unresolved V gene accounts for under half of them, and the cause for the rest is not known. Counted in this sample were tens of thousands of clones; roughly 80% of them appeared once. The ten most abundant clones make up under 3.5% of the sample. The sequencing sample was made of PBMCs. The origin of the receptors is a man aged 30 to 39 in good health and CMV-seronegative.

The chain is built from TRBV4-2 and TRBJ1-1; D perhaps matches TRBD1 (6 bases). This CDR3 region has 14 residues. Germline V gene data show CDR1 as LGHNA and CDR2 as YNFKEQ. Trimming stripped 4 bases from V and 0 bases from J, with 9 bases between. The CDR3 region has the DNA TGTGCCAGCAGCCCCGGACAGTTGAACACTGAAGCTTTCTTT. Protein: CASSPGQLNTEAFF.

The sample holds one count of this clone. The chain employs TRBV6-5 and TRBJ1-2, with D perhaps matching TRBD1 (6 bases). Trimming cost V 2 bases and J 3 bases, with 13 bases left between them. The CDR3 contains 15 residues. The germline gives CDR1 MNHEY, CDR2 SVGAGI. The CDR3 sequence: CASSYGGRGDYGYTF. The DNA for the CDR3 is TGTGCCAGCAGTTACGGTGGCAGGGGTGACTATGGCTACACCTTC.

The V gene is TRBV5-1, the J gene TRBJ2-1; 11 bases agree with TRBD1. The CDR3 contains 16 residues. Trimming took 2 bases from V and 6 from J; bases not matched to a gene: 7. The V gene's germline CDR1 is SGHRS and CDR2 YFSETQ. As DNA, the CDR3 is TGCGCCAGCAGCTTTACGGGACAGGGGGATCCCAATGAGCAGTTCTTC. This sequence encodes CASSFTGQGDPNEQFF.

In its sample, this clone was seen a few times. The V call is TRBV10-2, the J call TRBJ1-1; perhaps TRBD1 as D (5 bases). V gave up 6 bases and J gave up 7 bases, with 18 bases separating them. Germline V gene lookup returns CDR1 WSHSY and CDR2 SAAADI. This CDR3 is 14 amino acids long. This chain's CDR3 is CASRGGQGGNEAFF. The DNA of the CDR3 is TGCGCCAGCAGGGGCGGTCAGGGCGGGAATGAAGCTTTCTTT.

A single count supports this clone. This chain joins TRBV29-1 and TRBJ2-5; TRBD2 aligns across 10 bases. Trimming took 7 bases from V and 6 from J; bases not matched to a gene: 5. Germline-derived CDR1 and CDR2 are SQVTM and ANQGSEA. CDR3 length: 12 amino acids. CDR3 DNA: TGCAGCGGGCTAGCGGGAGCACAGACCCAGTACTTC. This translates into CSGLAGAQTQYF.

The chain is built from TRBV14 and TRBJ2-1; 8 nucleotides match TRBD1. CDR3 length equals 15 residues. J gave up 5 bases and V 1 base, and 4 bases lay outside the gene matches. CDR1 and CDR2 (germline): SGHDN, FVKESK. The CDR3 nucleotides are TGTGCCAGCAGCCAAGTGGGGACAGGAAACAATGAGCAGTTCTTC. This sequence encodes CASSQVGTGNNEQFF.